This T cell receptor (beta chain) was identified during a study of beta chain features in type 1 diabetes. Study-level results: Junctions at VDJ sites from type 1 diabetes patients had fewer insertions and more deletions.

The CDR3 extends over 16 amino acids. With regard to this clone: Its specificity is not known.

Expressed TCRB transcripts were sequenced because the isolated RNA had all been reverse transcribed beforehand. Sequencing was performed with immunoSEQ multiplex PCR; in TCRdb, only in-frame clones are kept and a portion is missing. The sample holds 810,000 or so clones, roughly a sixth seen once. Sequenced sample: naive CD4+ T cells from blood. The rearrangement uses TRBV1 and TRBJ2-7; the table's D call, TRBD1, was not checked against the DNA. TRBV1 is noted as a pseudogene. The receptor was isolated from a woman between 18 and 29 years old in good health. The CDR3 nucleotides read TGCACCAGCAGCCAGGCCGTGGACAGGGGTCTACGGGAGCAGTACTTC. Protein: CTSSQAVDRGLREQYF.